Many counts were recorded for the clone carrying this TCR beta chain. Antigen specificity is unknown. Per germline, CDR1 LGHNT and CDR2 FRNRAP. Trimming took 1 base from V and 6 from J; bases not matched to a gene: 6. This CDR3 is 16 amino acids long. This record belongs to a study of CD8 T cells in ankylosing spondylitis. Preparation of TCR beta libraries was done by quantitative 5'-RACE with molecular barcodes. TCRdb processed the 5' RACE reads anew with MiXCR; each CDR3 protein has one entry. The repertoire consists of roughly 64,000 distinct CDR3 sequences, with about 6.2% occurring once and the leading ten covering around 4.5%. Regarding the study as a whole: The authors found the disease-linked clones to be CD8+ and relatively rare in peripheral blood. Earlier studies detected some motif variants in reactive arthritis synovial fluid and blood. For ankylosing spondylitis blood, a TCR beta motif of several highly homologous variants appeared characteristic.

The chain uses TRBV12-5 and TRBJ1-6; 7 nucleotides match TRBD1. The TCR originated in a male donor with ankylosing spondylitis. The material sequenced was synovial fluid, either unsorted or a sorted T cell fraction (not recorded which). CDR3 sequence reads: CASGLGQGMGNSPLHF. In nucleotides, the CDR3 is TGTGCTAGTGGTTTGGGACAGGGAATGGGTAATTCACCCCTCCACTTT. Filled out from reference TRBV12-5 and TRBJ1-6, the complete variable domain reads DARVTQTPRHKVTEMGQEVTMRCQPILGHNTVFWYRQTMMQGLELLAYFRNRAPLDDSGMPKDRFSAEMPDATLATLKIQPSEPRDSAVYFCASGLGQGMGNSPLHFGNGTRLTVT.